Each of the 9 T cell receptor beta chains below was sequenced from the same sample in a study of blood T cell repertoires in COVID-19. TCRdb keeps only in-frame clones here, not all; method: immunoSEQ multiplex PCR. The sample holds around 110,000 clones, roughly 90% seen once. Source material: peripheral blood. These receptors were collected from a man aged 35 to 55 with active or convalescent COVID-19.

The chain joins TRBV11-3 to TRBJ1-2; D not resolved. Trimming cost V 4 bases and J 4 bases, with 7 bases left between them. CDR1 SGHNT and CDR2 YENEEA come from the germline V gene. The CDR3 is 12 amino acids. In nucleotides, the CDR3 is TGTGCCAGCAGCTGGGCAGCCTATGGCTACACCTTC. Its translation: CASSWAAYGYTF.

The chain has TRBV30 and TRBJ1-5; 9 nucleotides agree with TRBD1. J lost 6 bases, V lost 3 bases, and 6 bases had no gene match. This CDR3 is built from 14 residues. Germline values: CDR1 GTSNPN, CDR2 SVGIG (reference sequence). In DNA form, the CDR3 reads TGTGCCTGGAGGACACAGGGGGCCGGTCAGCCCCAGCATTTT. It codes for CAWRTQGAGQPQHF.

The V gene is TRBV27, the J gene TRBJ1-2; D is uncertain. The CDR3 totals 13 residues. CDR1 and CDR2 (germline): MNHEY, SMNVEV (reference sequence). V was pared by 2 bases and J by 1 base, with 5 bases between. The CDR3 is CASSLGGNYGYTF. The CDR3, as DNA: TGTGCCAGCAGTTTAGGCGGTAACTATGGCTACACCTTC.

The V and J genes are TRBV19 and TRBJ1-2; D unclear. This CDR3 comprises 12 residues. Germline loops: CDR1 LNHDA, CDR2 SQIVND (reference sequence). V was pared by 3 bases and J by 8 bases, with 10 bases between. CDR3 bases: TGTGCCAGTAGTATGGCCGGGAACGGCTACACCTTC. Its translation is CASSMAGNGYTF.

The CDR3 nucleotides are TGTGCCATCAGTGCGGTAAACACTGAAGCTTTCTTT. Translated: CAISAVNTEAFF. The V gene is TRBV10-3, the J gene TRBJ1-1; D remains ambiguous. Germline-derived CDR1 and CDR2 are ENHRY and SYGVKD. CDR3 length equals 12 residues. Trimming cost V 4 bases and J 2 bases, with 5 bases left between them.

J is TRBJ2-7 and V is TRBV5-1, with D possibly TRBD1 on 5 matching bases. Germline V gene sequence: CDR1 SGHRS, CDR2 YFSETQ. The V end lost 6 bases, the J end lost 1 base, and 14 bases lay between the germline ends. CDR3 size: 14 residues. Here the CDR3 DNA reads TGCGCCAGCACCCTTCAAGGGGCTTCCTACGAGCAGTACTTC. Translation gives CASTLQGASYEQYF. The entire variable domain, with the rest obtained from reference TRBV5-1 and TRBJ2-7, is as follows: KAGVTQTPRYLIKTRGQQVTLSCSPISGHRSVSWYQQTPGQGLQFLFEYFSETQRNKGNFPGRFSGRQFSNSRSEMNVSTLELGDSALYLCASTLQGASYEQYFGPGTRLTVT.

This chain joins TRBV5-1 and TRBJ2-2; D not certain. Germline V gives CDR1 SGHRS, CDR2 YFSETQ. Trimming took off 0 bases at V and 0 bases at J, with 6 bases between the two ends. The CDR3 has 15 amino acids. CDR3 sequence (DNA): TGCGCCAGCAGCTTGGTAGCCGCGAACACCGGGGAGCTGTTTTTT. Protein: CASSLVAANTGELFF. Full variable domain (rest looked up from reference TRBV5-1 and TRBJ2-2): KAGVTQTPRYLIKTRGQQVTLSCSPISGHRSVSWYQQTPGQGLQFLFEYFSETQRNKGNFPGRFSGRQFSNSRSEMNVSTLELGDSALYLCASSLVAANTGELFFGEGSRLTVL.

The rearrangement uses TRBV27 and TRBJ1-2; TRBD1 matches at 8 bases. Germline values: CDR1 MNHEY, CDR2 SMNVEV (reference sequence). J was trimmed by 8 bases and V by 5 bases; bases with no gene match: 10. The CDR3 sequence is 14 residues long. The CDR3 nucleotides read TGTGCCAGCAGTCAGCAACAGGGGGAAGGAGGCTACACCTTC. Translating it yields CASSQQQGEGGYTF.

This CDR3 is CAWSYRGSAEAFF. The CDR3 coding sequence is TGTGCCTGGAGTTACAGGGGGTCGGCTGAAGCTTTCTTT. The chain carries TRBV30 and TRBJ1-1; 8 bases are a match to TRBD1. Germline CDR1 GTSNPN, CDR2 SVGIG (reference sequence). V was clipped by 2 bases and J by 6 bases; unmatched bases: 5. The CDR3 is made up of 13 amino acids.